This entry lists 14 T cell receptor beta chains sequenced from one sample in a study of shared T cell receptors in the human thymus. Repertoires were generated with immunoSEQ multiplex PCR, while TCRdb's copy carries only in-frame clones and drops some. This table has about 380,000 clones, approximately 95% appearing once. The sequencing input was thymocytes. All receptors come from a human donor.

V and J are TRBV11-3 and TRBJ2-1; 12 bases are shared with TRBD2. Germline V lookup: CDR1 SGHNT, CDR2 YENEEA. The V and J ends lost 7 bases and 2 bases, in that order; junction bases with no gene match: 3. The length of the CDR3 is 15 residues. CDR3 DNA: TGTGCCAGCAACCGGACTAGCGGGACCTACAATGAGCAGTTCTTC. Protein product: CASNRTSGTYNEQFF.

The chain is built from TRBV7-9 and TRBJ1-1, with D possibly being TRBD1 (5 bases). Germline assignment: CDR1 SEHNR and CDR2 FQNEAQ (reference sequence). Trimming left V 8 bases short and J 0 bases short, with 16 bases between. The CDR3 extends over 15 amino acids. The CDR3 DNA follows: TGTGCCAGCCAGCTTGCAGTAGGGGTGAACACTGAAGCTTTCTTT. It is translated as CASQLAVGVNTEAFF. Filled out from reference TRBV7-9 and TRBJ1-1, the complete variable domain reads DTGVSQNPRHKITKRGQNVTFRCDPISEHNRLYWYRQTLGQGPEFLTYFQNEAQLEKSRLLSDRFSAERPKGSFSTLEIQRTEQGDSAMYLCASQLAVGVNTEAFFGQGTRLTVV.

This chain joins TRBV27 and TRBJ1-1; D gene uncertain. The germline V and J ends were trimmed by 5 bases and 2 bases, with 9 bases remaining between them. Germline CDR1 is MNHEY and CDR2 is SMNVEV (reference sequence). This CDR3 is built from 13 residues. CDR3 DNA: TGTGCCAGCAGTCCAGGACGCAACACTGAAGCTTTCTTT. It translates to CASSPGRNTEAFF.

This clone was counted once. The gene calls are TRBV19 and TRBJ2-1; 10 bases line up with TRBD2. The CDR3 is 15 residues long. J lost 5 bases, V lost 3 bases, and 4 bases had no gene match. Germline V CDR1 and CDR2: LNHDA, SQIVND (reference sequence). The CDR3 DNA sequence: TGTGCCAGTAGTATTCTAGCGGGAGTTCACAATGAGCAGTTCTTC. Amino acids: CASSILAGVHNEQFF.

V and J are TRBV5-1 and TRBJ2-7, with 9 bases fitting TRBD1. Looked up from germline, CDR1 is SGHRS and CDR2 is YFSETQ. The CDR3 sequence is 16 residues long. J gave up 1 base and V 2 bases, and 7 bases lay outside the gene matches. The CDR3 here is CASSLTRQGGSYEQYF. The CDR3 nucleotides read TGCGCCAGCAGCTTAACTAGACAGGGGGGTTCCTACGAGCAGTACTTC.

This clone was observed once. The genes are TRBV7-3 and TRBJ2-4; perhaps TRBD1 as D (5 bases). CDR1 and CDR2 from the germline V gene are SGHTA and FQGTGA. This CDR3 comprises 14 residues. Between the trimmed V and J ends, which lost 3 bases and 0 bases, there was a span of 6 bases. CDR3 loop: CASSLDTAKNIQYF. The CDR3 nucleotides read TGTGCCAGCAGCTTGGACACAGCCAAAAACATTCAGTACTTC.

The chain employs TRBV28 and TRBJ2-7, with a weak D call TRBD2 (6 bases). CDR3 length: 15 residues. Per germline, CDR1 MDHEN and CDR2 SYDVKM. The V and J ends lost 3 bases and 0 bases respectively, with 12 bases between them. CDR3: CASSFHSGLSYEQYF. The CDR3 coding sequence is TGTGCCAGCAGTTTTCATTCGGGACTCTCCTACGAGCAGTACTTC.

As DNA, the CDR3 is TGTGCCAGCAGTTTTGCTACCGGGACAATGGCTGAAGCTTTCTTT. Its translation: CASSFATGTMAEAFF. This chain uses TRBV28 with TRBJ1-1; D perhaps matches TRBD1 (6 bases). Trimming removed 3 bases at V and 6 bases at J, with 17 bases between. CDR3 length: 15 amino acids. Looked up from germline, CDR1 is MDHEN and CDR2 is SYDVKM.

The chain employs TRBV5-6 and TRBJ2-3; 7 nucleotides line up with TRBD2. V dropped 0 bases and J dropped 3; count of bases not matched to a gene: 7. The CDR3 runs 16 residues. In germline, CDR1 is SGHDT, CDR2 YYEEEE. The CDR3 is CASSLVREATTDTQYF. The CDR3 DNA follows: TGTGCCAGCAGCTTGGTACGGGAGGCCACTACAGATACGCAGTATTTT.

V is TRBV2 and J is TRBJ2-1; a possible D gene is TRBD1 (5 bases). This CDR3 spans 15 amino acids. The ends were cut back, 3 bases at V and 4 bases at J, with 13 bases in the middle. Germline lookup yields CDR1 SNHLY and CDR2 FYNNEI. This CDR3 reads CASSDATDSYNEQFF. The CDR3 DNA is TGTGCCAGCAGTGACGCCACAGACAGTTACAATGAGCAGTTCTTC.

The chain uses TRBV12-5 and TRBJ2-2; 9 bases line up with TRBD2. Germline V CDR1 and CDR2: LGHNT, FRNRAP. The CDR3 runs 14 residues. The junction had 8 bases not matched to a gene; V was cut back by 8 bases and J by 7 bases. The CDR3 loop reads CASSGRSLGGELFF. CDR3 coding DNA: TGTGCTAGTAGCGGGAGGAGTTTAGGCGGGGAGCTGTTTTTT.

The rearrangement joins TRBV5-4 to TRBJ2-3, with D unclear. The germline gives CDR1 SGHNT, CDR2 YYREEE (reference sequence). V was pared by 3 bases and J by 1 base, with 9 bases between. CDR3 length: 14 residues. The CDR3 sequence is CASSYGSGTDTQYF. CDR3 nucleotides: TGTGCCAGCAGCTACGGATCGGGCACAGATACGCAGTATTTT.

The genes are TRBV18 and TRBJ2-1; TRBD2 matches at 11 bases. Germline CDR1 is KGHSH and CDR2 is LQKENI. With 3 bases clipped from V and 9 bases from J, the junction kept 13 bases outside the gene matches. This CDR3 is 17 amino acids long. Written as DNA, the CDR3 is TGTGCCAGCTCACCTCGACCACTAGCGGGAGTATTGGGTGAGCAGTTCTTC. Protein: CASSPRPLAGVLGEQFF. The whole variable domain, remainder taken from reference TRBV18 and TRBJ2-1, is NAGVMQNPRHLVRRRGQEARLRCSPMKGHSHVYWYRQLPEEGLKFMVYLQKENIIDESGMPKERFSAEFPKEGPSILRIQQVVRGDSAAYFCASSPRPLAGVLGEQFFGPGTRLTVL.

V gene TRBV5-3 combines with J gene TRBJ2-7, with 10 bases aligning to TRBD2. TRBV5-3 is noted as an ORF with a role that remains uncertain. The V gene end was trimmed by 7 bases and the J gene end by 4 bases; junction bases not matched to a gene: 5. The CDR3 contains 13 residues. CDR3 loop: CARASGSPYEQYF. The CDR3 DNA reads as TGTGCCAGAGCTAGCGGGAGCCCGTACGAGCAGTACTTC.